This entry is about one T cell receptor beta chain. The specificity of this receptor is unknown. Base qualities are not recorded, but no much larger clone differs from it by a single base. Taken with the paper, the label for time point translates to: sample taken at primary tumor resection. Without any cell sorting, TCR sequencing was performed on whole RNA extracted either from tumor and nontumor lung tissue or from cryopreserved PBMC samples. The donors were 60 to 80 patients from the lung TRACERx cohort who had early-stage, untreated non-small cell lung cancer. Only patients with enough RNA available from two or more tumor regions were chosen for TCR sequencing. The data belong to a study of spatial heterogeneity in lung cancer (dated by TCRdb to between 2017 and 2020). About the full investigation: Beta-chain transcripts were consistently detected in greater numbers than alpha-chain transcripts, which likely reflects a higher abundance of beta-chain transcripts. In the raw uncorrected reads, each unique combination of TCR and UMI appeared on average more than ten times. TCR alpha and beta repertoires were quantitatively compared across multiple tumor regions, matched nontumor lung and blood in non-small cell lung cancer. The study linked features of the TCR repertoire to counts of nonsynonymous mutations, which were determined by whole-exome sequencing of tumor tissue. At surgery, both alpha and beta chains were TCR-sequenced in 200 to 250 tumor regions, fewer than 85 matched nontumor lung samples and some 58 PBMC samples. General study outcomes and caveats: Ubiquitous expanded tumor TCRs were detected in blood more often at tumor resection than at routine follow-up. Additional single-cell paired TCR alpha and beta sequencing was considered necessary to confirm, at a functional level, the hypothesis that regional TCRs recognize regional mutations.

Library preparation used 5' RACE. The data were produced on a NextSeq 500. In the TCR library protocol, a unique molecular identifier was attached to each TCR cDNA molecule so that PCR and sequencing errors could be corrected. The paper's processing steps were these. Decombinator tools were used for TCR identification, UMI-based error correction and CDR3 extraction. TCRs above a frequency of 2 per 1,000, corresponding to the top 1% of the tumor frequency distribution, were defined as expanded. Rényi diversity was computed with the R vegan package after subsampling each repertoire 100 times to 5,000 TCRs. CDR3 similarity networks were constructed using string-kernel similarity of amino acid triplets, with links drawn between CDR3s whose pairwise similarity was above 0.82. TCRdb trimmed the raw reads at Q25, called clones with MiXCR and kept productive beta chains. Rows with a matching CDR3 protein are joined into one entry that keeps the most common DNA and genes. TCRdb, not the authors, supplied the V and J calls. This sample has 90,000 or so distinct CDR3 sequences in its table, and 7.5% to 10% of those were observed once. The ten most abundant clones make up 6.5% to 8.5% of the sample.

V and J lose 2 bases and 4 bases, and a span of 21 bases separates them. The CDR3 has 17 amino acids, counting the end cysteine and phenylalanine. The entry retains the CDR3 DNA only, 51 bases that are in frame from base 1. From the germline V gene, CDR1 is SGHRS and CDR2 is YFSETQ. The chain links TRBV5-1 with TRBJ2-5; the D gene may be TRBD1 or TRBD2, since each aligns over 6 bases. Sequenced here: PBMCs, sampled at surgery. The receptor's source is a male donor with early-stage non-small cell lung cancer. The CDR3 in this case is CASSLTGDILVGETQYF. The DNA is as follows: TGCGCCAGCAGCTTAACGGGGGACATTCTCGTAGGAGAGACCCAGTACTTC.